This TCR beta chain was captured in a study of T cells in Graves' hyperthyroidism and ophthalmopathy. TCR beta CDR3 region amplification was performed from RNA transcripts. Researchers ran a first-round RT-PCR on the TCR CDR3 using the HTBI primer set. MiXCR, applied by TCRdb to the multiplex PCR reads, yields one record per CDR3 protein. The sample yields around 340,000 distinct CDR3 sequences, over 15% seen once. The study, taken as a whole, reports: Most thyroid clonotypes with frequency above 0.001 were detected in blood. The model forecast ophthalmopathy, anticipating it by a median about six months before onset.

With V trimmed by 3 bases and J by 6 bases, 6 bases remained unmatched. This CDR3 is 14 amino acids long. Germline loops: CDR1 SGHRS, CDR2 YFSETQ. In its sample, this clonotype was seen many times. Its antigen is not known. This TCR was recovered from a young man with Graves' hyperthyroidism. Sequenced: blood. The rearrangement links TRBV5-1 to TRBJ2-7; 10 bases fit TRBD2. The CDR3 spells CASSSAGGPVEQYF. DNA for the CDR3: TGCGCCAGCAGCTCAGCGGGAGGGCCGGTCGAGCAGTACTTC. The whole variable domain, filled in from reference TRBV5-1 and TRBJ2-7, reads KAGVTQTPRYLIKTRGQQVTLSCSPISGHRSVSWYQQTPGQGLQFLFEYFSETQRNKGNFPGRFSGRQFSNSRSEMNVSTLELGDSALYLCASSSAGGPVEQYFGPGTRLTVT.